This passage covers 31 T cell receptor beta chains from one sample sequenced in a study of blood T cells in healthy people across ages. A second roughly 6 to 12 cycle PCR used barcoded and J-beta primers. TCRdb called the 5' RACE reads again in MiXCR, with one record for every CDR3 protein. The profile covers around 870,000 distinct CDR3 sequences, with around 28% appearing a single time and around 15% taken by the ten largest. The sample was blood. The receptor source for this set is a woman over 75 in good health.

This clonotype was observed a handful of times. The J gene is TRBJ2-2, the V gene TRBV4-3; perhaps TRBD1 as D (6 bases). Germline CDR1 is LGHNA and CDR2 is YSLEER. The CDR3 runs to 14 residues. The ends were cut back, 2 bases at V and 7 bases at J, with 11 bases in the middle. CDR3 in DNA: TGCGCCAGCAGCCAACCACAGGGTGACGGGGAGCTGTTTTTT. This gives the protein CASSQPQGDGELFF.

The chain uses TRBV4-3 and TRBJ2-1, with 9 bases identical to TRBD2. V trimming: 4 bases; J trimming: 0 bases; junction bases outside the gene matches: 4. The CDR3 has 16 amino acids. CDR1 LGHNA and CDR2 YSLEER come from the germline V gene. Written as DNA, the CDR3 is TGCGCCAGCAGCCGCGGGAGGGGGGTCTCCTACAATGAGCAGTTCTTC. This gives the protein CASSRGRGVSYNEQFF.

The CDR3 region has the DNA TGCGCCAGCAGCCAAAAGGAGGACAGGACACAAGGTAAAAACATTCAGTACTTC. It codes for CASSQKEDRTQGKNIQYF. The chain carries TRBV4-3 and TRBJ2-4; 7 bases match TRBD1. With V trimmed by 2 bases and J by 4 bases, 14 bases remained unmatched. Germline V CDR1 and CDR2: LGHNA, YSLEER. This CDR3 is 18 amino acids long.

This clonotype has only a few counts. This may be a read error: a much more frequent sequence differs by one nucleotide. The CDR3 is CASRISGGLSYEQYF. As DNA, the CDR3 is TGTGCCAGCAGAATTAGCGGGGGGCTCTCCTACGAGCAGTACTTC. V gene TRBV6-2 or TRBV6-3 combines with J gene TRBJ2-7; 10 bases are shared with TRBD2. Germline CDR1 and CDR2: MNHEY and SVGEGT. The V segment lost 6 bases and the J segment 0 bases; nucleotides outside the gene matches: 5. The CDR3 is made up of 15 amino acids.

The table lists this clonotype with many counts. The CDR3 sequence: CASSYSGLPRGSIDTQYF. The DNA for the CDR3 is TGTGCCAGCAGTTACTCAGGGCTCCCGCGGGGGAGTATAGATACGCAGTATTTT. The chain has TRBV6-5 and TRBJ2-3; 7 bases agree with TRBD2. The CDR3 has 18 amino acids. The V segment lost 0 bases and the J segment 5 bases; nucleotides outside the gene matches: 14. Germline CDR1 MNHEY, CDR2 SVGAGI.

Regarding this clonotype: This sequence may be a read error, since a much larger clone differs from it by one base. V is TRBV5-1 and J is TRBJ1-2; D may be TRBD1 (5 bases). V was trimmed by 3 bases and J by 4 bases, leaving 22 bases between them. Germline V lookup: CDR1 SGHRS, CDR2 YFSETQ. The CDR3 is 17 amino acids. The CDR3 sequence: CASSSSGSGGVFYGYTF. The CDR3 nucleotides read TGCGCCAGCAGCTCGAGTGGCAGCGGGGGAGTTTTCTATGGCTACACCTTC.

The CDR3 here is CASSPSGSRELFF. CDR3 DNA sequence: TGTGCCAGCTCACCATCGGGGAGCCGGGAGCTGTTTTTT. The chain employs TRBV18 and TRBJ2-2; a weak D match, TRBD2 (5 bases). CDR1 is KGHSH, CDR2 LQKENI, per germline. This CDR3 has 13 amino acids. The V and J ends lost 2 bases and 9 bases respectively, with 10 bases between them.

Ten or more counts support this clonotype. The rearrangement uses TRBV12-3 or TRBV12-4 and TRBJ2-7, with 8 bases that match TRBD2. The junction had 6 bases not matched to a gene; V was cut back by 9 bases and J by 2 bases. CDR3 size: 13 residues. In DNA, the CDR3 is TGTGCCAGTGGGGTAGCGGGAACCTACGAGCAGTACTTC. Its protein is CASGVAGTYEQYF.

This clonotype was observed many times. The chain uses TRBV12-3 or TRBV12-4 and TRBJ2-3, with D tentatively TRBD2 (6 bases). The CDR3 is 12 residues long. Trimming left V 8 bases short and J 6 bases short, with 12 bases between. The CDR3 nucleotides are TGTGCCAGCTGGAGGGCTGCGGATACGCAGTATTTT. Translated: CASWRAADTQYF.

This clonotype was seen at least ten times. The rearrangement links TRBV5-1 to TRBJ2-1; no firm D call. V was pared by 0 bases and J by 4 bases, with 8 bases between. This CDR3 is built from 14 residues. From germline, CDR1 is SGHRS and CDR2 YFSETQ. The CDR3 nucleotides are TGCGCCAGCAGCTTGGAGGGTAGTTACAATGAGCAGTTCTTC. It encodes CASSLEGSYNEQFF. The entire variable domain, with the rest obtained from reference TRBV5-1 and TRBJ2-1, is as follows: KAGVTQTPRYLIKTRGQQVTLSCSPISGHRSVSWYQQTPGQGLQFLFEYFSETQRNKGNFPGRFSGRQFSNSRSEMNVSTLELGDSALYLCASSLEGSYNEQFFGPGTRLTVL.

This clonotype was detected once. The chain uses TRBV11-2 and TRBJ2-3; 8 nucleotides line up with TRBD1. Per germline, CDR1 SGHAT and CDR2 FQNNGV. This CDR3 region has 18 residues. V shed 2 bases, J shed 0 bases, and the junction held 10 bases outside the gene matches. The CDR3 nucleotides are TGTGCCAGCAGCTTAAGGGCGCAGGGGGCGCTTAGCACAGATACGCAGTATTTT. Translating gives CASSLRAQGALSTDTQYF. The full variable domain, completed using reference TRBV11-2 and TRBJ2-3, is EAGVAQSPRYKIIEKRQSVAFWCNPISGHATLYWYQQILGQGPKLLIQFQNNGVVDDSQLPKDRFSAERLKGVDSTLKIQPAKLEDSAVYLCASSLRAQGALSTDTQYFGPGTRLTVL.

As regards this clonotype: It may be a read error: a sequence one base away is much more abundant. The chain employs TRBV20-1 and TRBJ2-7, with TRBD1 matching 7 bases. Trimming took 2 bases from V and 1 from J; bases not matched to a gene: 2. CDR3 size: 13 residues. From germline, CDR1 is DFQATT and CDR2 SNEGSKA (reference sequence). DNA for the CDR3: TGCAGTGCTAGACAGACAGGGTCCTACGAGCAGTACTTC. Protein sequence: CSARQTGSYEQYF.

The table lists this clonotype with a few counts. The gene calls are TRBV20-1 and TRBJ1-1; TRBD1 matches at 9 bases. J was trimmed by 6 bases and V by 4 bases; bases with no gene match: 21. There are 18 residues in the CDR3. CDR1 is DFQATT, CDR2 SNEGSKA, per germline (reference sequence). In DNA form, the CDR3 reads TGCAGTGCTATCATCCCCGGGACAGGGAAAGCGGGGAGCCCTGAAGCTTTCTTT. Encoded protein: CSAIIPGTGKAGSPEAFF.

This clonotype was seen ten or more times. The rearrangement links TRBV20-1 to TRBJ2-3; 7 bases agree with TRBD1. Per the germline V gene, CDR1 is DFQATT and CDR2 is SNEGSKA (reference sequence). This CDR3 is built from 14 residues. V was pared by 2 bases and J by 4 bases, with 6 bases of the junction left unmatched. The CDR3 is CSARLTGLADTQYF. As DNA, the CDR3 is TGCAGTGCTAGACTGACAGGGCTGGCAGATACGCAGTATTTT.

This clonotype was seen ten or more times. The rearrangement uses TRBV20-1 and TRBJ2-1; D tentatively reads TRBD1 or TRBD2 (6 bases each). V shed 1 base and J shed 5 bases, with 12 bases lying between them. CDR1 is DFQATT, CDR2 SNEGSKA, per germline (reference sequence). This CDR3 is 14 amino acids long. DNA of the CDR3: TGCAGTGCTAGAGGGGGGCGGGGAGACAATGAGCAGTTCTTC. Its translation: CSARGGRGDNEQFF.

This clonotype was seen many times. The chain recombines TRBV20-1 with TRBJ2-5; 10 positions agree with TRBD2. J lost 1 base, V lost 3 bases, and 8 bases had no gene match. The CDR3 has 16 amino acids. Germline values: CDR1 DFQATT, CDR2 SNEGSKA (reference sequence). The CDR3 bases are TGCAGTGCTAGTCCACTAGCGGGGATACTCCAAGAGACCCAGTACTTC. As protein: CSASPLAGILQETQYF.

As to this clonotype: Mismatch with germline at one junction end may stem from a read error. The J gene is TRBJ1-2, the V gene TRBV5-1; 7 bases agree with TRBD1. This CDR3 region has 13 residues. The V gene's germline CDR1 is SGHRS and CDR2 YFSETQ. CDR3 nucleotides: TGCGCCCGCAGCCGGGACAGTTCCTATGGCCACACCTTC. Its translation: CARSRDSSYGHTF.

This clonotype has ten or more counts. The chain uses TRBV7-9 and TRBJ1-5; D is unclear. The CDR3 sequence is 14 residues long. Trimming stripped 3 bases from V and 7 bases from J, with 13 bases between. From germline, CDR1 is SEHNR and CDR2 FQNEAQ (reference sequence). CDR3 region: CASSFNSGLQPQHF. The CDR3 DNA reads TGTGCCAGCAGCTTTAACTCGGGGTTGCAGCCCCAGCATTTT. The variable domain in full, with the rest retrieved from reference TRBV7-9 and TRBJ1-5, is DTGVSQNPRHKITKRGQNVTFRCDPISEHNRLYWYRQTLGQGPEFLTYFQNEAQLEKSRLLSDRFSAERPKGSFSTLEIQRTEQGDSAMYLCASSFNSGLQPQHFGDGTRLSIL.

Turning to this clonotype: A much more abundant neighbour one base away suggests this may be a read error. The chain uses TRBV7-2 and TRBJ1-1; D perhaps matches TRBD1 (6 bases). Per germline, CDR1 SGHTA and CDR2 FQGNSA. With 7 bases removed from V and 11 bases from J, the gap between germline ends came to 23 bases. The CDR3 covers 14 residues. The CDR3 nucleotides are TGTGCCAGCAACATGCCAATGACAGGATTTCGGGCTTTCTTT. Its protein is CASNMPMTGFRAFF.

This clonotype was seen only a few times. A read error may be the cause here, since a much bigger clone is one base away. The chain links TRBV3-1 to TRBJ2-5; D is unresolved. The CDR3 length is 12 residues. Trimming cost V 4 bases and J 11 bases, with 14 bases left between them. The V gene's germline CDR1 is LGHDT and CDR2 YNNKEL (reference sequence). CDR3 sequence reads: CASSLLQDEQYF. For the CDR3, the DNA is TGTGCCAGCAGCCTCCTCCAGGATGAGCAGTACTTC.

This clonotype was counted many times. V usage is TRBV6-1 and J usage is TRBJ2-3; a weak D match, TRBD1 (5 bases). The CDR3 length is 13 residues. CDR1 and CDR2 (germline): MNHNS, SASEGT. V lost 4 bases to trimming and J lost 5 bases, with 10 bases between them. The CDR3 coding sequence is TGTGCCAGCAGTGTGGGGCAGCGAGATACGCAGTATTTT. Its protein is CASSVGQRDTQYF.

This clonotype was observed many times. V and J are TRBV7-8 and TRBJ2-4; 14 positions match TRBD2. The germline CDR1 and CDR2 sequences are SGHVS and FQNEAQ. Germline trimming cut 0 bases from V and 1 base from J; bases unmatched to any gene: 8. CDR3 length equals 20 residues. The CDR3 region has the DNA TGTGCCAGCAGCTTAGCGAGACTAGCGGGAGGGCTAGGGGCCAAAAACATTCAGTACTTC. Its protein product is CASSLARLAGGLGAKNIQYF.

This clonotype was detected many times. The chain recombines TRBV11-2 with TRBJ2-1, with a possible D match to TRBD1 (6 bases). V lost 5 bases, J lost 4 bases, and 24 bases lay in between. In germline, CDR1 is SGHAT, CDR2 FQNNGV. The CDR3 is 18 amino acids. The CDR3 reads CASSRRSGAPRKYNEQFF. The DNA of the CDR3 is TGTGCCAGCAGCCGCCGATCAGGGGCCCCTAGGAAGTACAATGAGCAGTTCTTC.

The V and J genes are TRBV29-1 and TRBJ2-4; the D is unclear. The CDR3 runs to 11 residues. Trimming left V 0 bases short and J 13 bases short, with 10 bases between. CDR1 is SQVTM and CDR2 is ANQGSEA in the germline V gene. The CDR3 here is CSVEDRPRQYF. DNA of the CDR3: TGCAGCGTTGAAGATCGGCCCCGGCAGTACTTC.

The chain carries TRBV7-9 and TRBJ1-1, with D unclear. V gave up 2 bases and J gave up 1 base, with 8 bases separating them. The CDR3 has 14 amino acids. Germline CDR1 SEHNR, CDR2 FQNEAQ (reference sequence). The CDR3 bases are TGTGCCAGCAGCTTAATAAGAGAGAACACTGAAGCTTTCTTT. It encodes CASSLIRENTEAFF.

The chain has TRBV12-3 or TRBV12-4 and TRBJ2-5; unclear D gene. Trimming cost V 6 bases and J 4 bases, with 12 bases left between them. This CDR3 contains 13 residues. The CDR3 loop reads CASSQTLRETQYF. The CDR3 region has the DNA TGTGCCAGCAGCCAGACGCTGCGAGAGACCCAGTACTTC.

This clonotype was seen just once. A much larger clonotype is one base distant, so this may be a read error. This chain uses TRBV6-2 or TRBV6-3 with TRBJ2-1; 10 positions agree with TRBD2. Matching the DNA end better, TRBJ2-7 makes the J call doubtful. CDR3 length: 17 residues. Germline V gene lookup returns CDR1 MNHEY and CDR2 SVGEGT. The CDR3 DNA reads as TGTGCCAGCAGCTCGGGGCGGGGACTAGCGAGTAACAATGAGCAGTACTTC. This translates into CASSSGRGLASNNEQYF.

Worth noting for this clonotype: A much larger clone is a single base away; this may be a read error. The chain has TRBV7-2 and TRBJ2-4; D is uncertain. The J call may not be correct, given that the DNA end is closer to TRBJ2-7. The CDR3 is 15 amino acids. Germline V gives CDR1 SGHTA, CDR2 FQGNSA. The CDR3 loop is CAGSLGTYDAYEQYF. The CDR3 bases are TGTGCCGGCAGCTTAGGTACCTATGACGCTTACGAGCAGTACTTC.

The chain combines TRBV6-1 with TRBJ2-1; no clear D. This CDR3 has 16 residues. V was clipped by 8 bases and J by 1 base, with 18 bases between them. Germline loops: CDR1 MNHNS, CDR2 SASEGT. The CDR3 bases are TGTGCCAGCCAGCCCCAGGATAGAAGGTCCTACAATGAGCAGTTCTTC. Translation gives CASQPQDRRSYNEQFF.

This clonotype came up a few times. The J gene is TRBJ1-1, the V gene TRBV12-3 or TRBV12-4; D is perhaps TRBD1 (5 bases). There are 12 residues in the CDR3. V shed 4 bases and J shed 8 bases, with 11 bases lying between them. The CDR3 spells CASSWGEGEAFF. Here the CDR3 DNA reads TGTGCCAGCAGTTGGGGGGAGGGAGAAGCTTTCTTT.

The chain links TRBV5-1 to TRBJ1-6; the D gene is possibly TRBD1 (6 bases). The length of the CDR3 is 18 residues. Between the trimmed V and J ends, which lost 3 bases and 5 bases, there was a span of 21 bases. Germline V gene lookup returns CDR1 SGHRS and CDR2 YFSETQ. As DNA, the CDR3 is TGCGCCAGCAGCTCGAAATTAACAGGGTCGGCAAATAATTCACCCCTCCACTTT. It specifies CASSSKLTGSANNSPLHF. Using reference TRBV5-1 and TRBJ1-6 for the parts outside the CDR3, the full variable domain is KAGVTQTPRYLIKTRGQQVTLSCSPISGHRSVSWYQQTPGQGLQFLFEYFSETQRNKGNFPGRFSGRQFSNSRSEMNVSTLELGDSALYLCASSSKLTGSANNSPLHFGNGTRLTVT.